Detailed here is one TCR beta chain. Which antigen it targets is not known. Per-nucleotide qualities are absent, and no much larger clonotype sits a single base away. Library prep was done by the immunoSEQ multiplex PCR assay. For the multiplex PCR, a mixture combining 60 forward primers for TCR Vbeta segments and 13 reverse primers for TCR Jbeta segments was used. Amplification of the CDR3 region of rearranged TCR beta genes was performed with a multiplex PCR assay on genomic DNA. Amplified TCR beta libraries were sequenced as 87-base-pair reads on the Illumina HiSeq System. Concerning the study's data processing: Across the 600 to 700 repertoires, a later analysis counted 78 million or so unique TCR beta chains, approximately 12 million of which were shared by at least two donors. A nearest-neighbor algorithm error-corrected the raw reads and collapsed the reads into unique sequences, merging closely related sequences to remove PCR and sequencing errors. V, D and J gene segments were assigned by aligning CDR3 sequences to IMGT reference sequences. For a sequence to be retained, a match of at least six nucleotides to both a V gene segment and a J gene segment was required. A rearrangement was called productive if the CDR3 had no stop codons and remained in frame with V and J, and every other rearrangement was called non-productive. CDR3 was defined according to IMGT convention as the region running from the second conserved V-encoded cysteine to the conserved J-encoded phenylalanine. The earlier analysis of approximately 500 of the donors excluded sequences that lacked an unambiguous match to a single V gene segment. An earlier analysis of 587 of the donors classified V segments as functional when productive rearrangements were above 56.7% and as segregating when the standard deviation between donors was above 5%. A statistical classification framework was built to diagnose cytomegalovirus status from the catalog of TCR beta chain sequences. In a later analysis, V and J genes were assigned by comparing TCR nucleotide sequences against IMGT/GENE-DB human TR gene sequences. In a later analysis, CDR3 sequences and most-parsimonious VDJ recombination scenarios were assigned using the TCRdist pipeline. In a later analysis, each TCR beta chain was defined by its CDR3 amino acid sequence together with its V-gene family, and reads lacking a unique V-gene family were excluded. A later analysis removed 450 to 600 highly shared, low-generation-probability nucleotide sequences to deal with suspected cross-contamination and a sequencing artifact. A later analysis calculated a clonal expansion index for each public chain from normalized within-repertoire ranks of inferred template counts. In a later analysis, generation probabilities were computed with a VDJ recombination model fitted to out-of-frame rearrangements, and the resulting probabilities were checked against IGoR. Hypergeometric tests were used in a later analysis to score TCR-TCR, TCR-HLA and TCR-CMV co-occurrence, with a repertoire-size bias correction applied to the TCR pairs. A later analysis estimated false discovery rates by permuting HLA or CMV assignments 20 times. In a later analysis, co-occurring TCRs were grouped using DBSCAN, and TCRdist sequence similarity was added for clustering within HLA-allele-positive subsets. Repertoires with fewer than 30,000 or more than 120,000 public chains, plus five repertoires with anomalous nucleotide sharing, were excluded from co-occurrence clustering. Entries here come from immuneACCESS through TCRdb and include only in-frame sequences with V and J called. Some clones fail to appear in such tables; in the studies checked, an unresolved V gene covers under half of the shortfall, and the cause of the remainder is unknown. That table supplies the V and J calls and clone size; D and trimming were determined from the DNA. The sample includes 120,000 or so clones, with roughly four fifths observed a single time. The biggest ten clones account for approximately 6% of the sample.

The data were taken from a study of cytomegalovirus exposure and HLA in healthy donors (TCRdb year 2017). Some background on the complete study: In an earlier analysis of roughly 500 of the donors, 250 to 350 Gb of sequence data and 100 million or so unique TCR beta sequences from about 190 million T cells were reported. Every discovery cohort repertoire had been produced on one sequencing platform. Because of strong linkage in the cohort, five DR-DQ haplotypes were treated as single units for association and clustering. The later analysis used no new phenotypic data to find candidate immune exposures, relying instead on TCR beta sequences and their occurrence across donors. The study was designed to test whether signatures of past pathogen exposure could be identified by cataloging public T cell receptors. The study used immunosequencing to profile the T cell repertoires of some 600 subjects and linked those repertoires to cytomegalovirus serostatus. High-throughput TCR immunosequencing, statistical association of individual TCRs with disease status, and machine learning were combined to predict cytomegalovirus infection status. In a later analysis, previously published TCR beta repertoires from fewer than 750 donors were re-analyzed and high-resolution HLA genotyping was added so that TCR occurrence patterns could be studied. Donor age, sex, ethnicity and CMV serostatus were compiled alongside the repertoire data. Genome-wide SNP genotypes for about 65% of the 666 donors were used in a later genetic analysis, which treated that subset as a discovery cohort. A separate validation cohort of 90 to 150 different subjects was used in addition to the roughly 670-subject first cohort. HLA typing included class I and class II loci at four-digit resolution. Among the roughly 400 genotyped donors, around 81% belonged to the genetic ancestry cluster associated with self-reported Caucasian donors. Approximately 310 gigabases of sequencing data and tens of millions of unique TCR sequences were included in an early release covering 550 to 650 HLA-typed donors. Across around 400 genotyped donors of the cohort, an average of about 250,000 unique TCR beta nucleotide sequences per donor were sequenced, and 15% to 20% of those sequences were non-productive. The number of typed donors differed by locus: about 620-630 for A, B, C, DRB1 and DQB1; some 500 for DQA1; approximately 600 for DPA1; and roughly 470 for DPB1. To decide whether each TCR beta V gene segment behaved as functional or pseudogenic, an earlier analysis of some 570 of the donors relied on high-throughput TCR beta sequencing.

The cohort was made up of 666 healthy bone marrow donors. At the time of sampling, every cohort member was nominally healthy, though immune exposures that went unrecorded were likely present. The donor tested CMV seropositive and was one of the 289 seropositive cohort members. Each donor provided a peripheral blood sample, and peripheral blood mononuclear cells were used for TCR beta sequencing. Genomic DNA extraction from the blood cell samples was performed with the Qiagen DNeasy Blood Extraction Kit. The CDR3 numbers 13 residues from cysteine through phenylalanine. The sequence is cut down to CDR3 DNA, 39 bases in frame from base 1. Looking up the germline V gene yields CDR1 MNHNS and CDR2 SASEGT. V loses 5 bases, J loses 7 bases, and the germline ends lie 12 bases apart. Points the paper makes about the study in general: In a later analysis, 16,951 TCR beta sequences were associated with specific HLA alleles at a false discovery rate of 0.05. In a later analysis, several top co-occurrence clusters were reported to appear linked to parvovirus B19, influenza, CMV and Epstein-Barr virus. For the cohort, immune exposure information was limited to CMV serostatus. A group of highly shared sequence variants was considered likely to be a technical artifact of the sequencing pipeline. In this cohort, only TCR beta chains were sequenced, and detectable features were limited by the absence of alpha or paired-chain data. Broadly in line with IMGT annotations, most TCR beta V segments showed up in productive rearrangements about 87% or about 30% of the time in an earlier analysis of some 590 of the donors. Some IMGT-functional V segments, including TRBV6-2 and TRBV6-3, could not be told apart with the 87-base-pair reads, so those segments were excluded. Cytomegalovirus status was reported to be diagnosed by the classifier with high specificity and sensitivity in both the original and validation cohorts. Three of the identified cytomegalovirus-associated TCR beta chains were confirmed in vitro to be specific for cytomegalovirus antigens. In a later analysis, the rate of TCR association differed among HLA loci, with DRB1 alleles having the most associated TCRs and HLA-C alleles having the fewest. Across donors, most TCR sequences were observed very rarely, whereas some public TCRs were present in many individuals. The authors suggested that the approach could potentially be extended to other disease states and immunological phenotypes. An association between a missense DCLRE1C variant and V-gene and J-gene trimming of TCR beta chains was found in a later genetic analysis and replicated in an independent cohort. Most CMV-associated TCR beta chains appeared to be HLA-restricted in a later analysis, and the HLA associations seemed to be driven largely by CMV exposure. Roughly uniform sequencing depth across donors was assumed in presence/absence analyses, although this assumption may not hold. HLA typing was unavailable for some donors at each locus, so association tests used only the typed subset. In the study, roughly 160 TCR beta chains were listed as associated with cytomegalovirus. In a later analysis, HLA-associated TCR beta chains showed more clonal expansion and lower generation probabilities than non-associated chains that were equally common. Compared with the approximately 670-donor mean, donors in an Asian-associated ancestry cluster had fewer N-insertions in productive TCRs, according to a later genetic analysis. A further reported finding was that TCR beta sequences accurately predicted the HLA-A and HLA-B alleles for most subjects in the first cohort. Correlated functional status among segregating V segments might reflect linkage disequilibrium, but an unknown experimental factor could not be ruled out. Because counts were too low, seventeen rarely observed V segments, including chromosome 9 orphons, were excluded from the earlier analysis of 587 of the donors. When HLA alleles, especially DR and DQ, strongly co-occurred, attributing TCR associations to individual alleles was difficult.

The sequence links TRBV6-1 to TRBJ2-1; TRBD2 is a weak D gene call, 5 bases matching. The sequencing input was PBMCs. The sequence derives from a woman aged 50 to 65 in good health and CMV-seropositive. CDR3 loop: CASSWGEGNEQFF. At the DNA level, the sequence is TGTGCCAGCAGTTGGGGAGAGGGTAATGAGCAGTTCTTC.